This entry lists 9 T cell receptor beta chains sequenced from one sample in a study of spatial heterogeneity in lung cancer (dated by TCRdb to the late 2010s). Library preparation employed 5' RACE. Sequenced on a NextSeq 500. TCRdb's own reprocessing of the public reads used fastp at Q25 and MiXCR and kept productive beta chains. Every entry covers one CDR3 protein and lists the most common genes and DNA from its rows. The sample yields tens of thousands of distinct CDR3 sequences; around 5.2% were counted once. The ten largest clones add up to just over 25% of the sample. This specimen's time point label, per the study, means: sample taken at primary tumor resection. Whole RNA extracted from tumor and nontumor lung tissue, or from cryopreserved PBMC samples, was used for TCR sequencing without cell sorting. This sample comprised PBMCs, obtained at surgery. These receptors originate from a female donor with early-stage non-small cell lung cancer.

The V call is TRBV14, the J call TRBJ1-4; D is unresolved. Trimming removed 3 bases from V and 10 bases from J, with 15 bases in between. The germline CDR1 and CDR2 sequences are SGHDN and FVKESK. The CDR3 contains 14 residues. The CDR3 spells CASSQNAIIGKLFF. The CDR3 DNA reads as TGTGCCAGCAGCCAGAATGCAATTATCGGAAAACTGTTTTTT.

This clonotype was observed at least ten times. This sequence joins TRBV20-1 and TRBJ2-1, with a possible D match to TRBD1 (6 bases). Deletions cut 5 bases from V and 4 bases from J, with 21 bases between. Germline lookup yields CDR1 DFQATT and CDR2 SNEGSKA (reference sequence). The CDR3 is made up of 16 amino acids. The chain's CDR3 is CSAAQGSPPTYNEQFF. Here the CDR3 DNA reads TGCAGTGCTGCCCAGGGGAGTCCTCCTACATACAATGAGCAGTTCTTC.

This clonotype was seen ten or more times. The V call is TRBV20-1, the J call TRBJ1-2; 8 bases fit TRBD1. With V trimmed by 3 bases and J by 5 bases, 5 bases remained unmatched. This CDR3 is 13 amino acids long. The germline CDR1 and CDR2 sequences are DFQATT and SNEGSKA (reference sequence). Here the CDR3 DNA reads TGCAGTGCTAGCTCGACAGGGGTTTATGGCTACACCTTC. Its translation: CSASSTGVYGYTF.

This clonotype has at least ten counts. This sequence joins TRBV20-1 and TRBJ2-5; D unresolved. Per the germline V gene, CDR1 is DFQATT and CDR2 is SNEGSKA (reference sequence). Trimming cost V 7 bases and J 5 bases, with 26 bases left between them. The CDR3 is made up of 16 amino acids. The CDR3 protein is CSVPPEYAVMEETQYF. In DNA, the CDR3 is TGCAGTGTCCCTCCGGAGTATGCGGTGATGGAGGAGACCCAGTACTTC.

This clonotype came up many times. This rearrangement joins TRBV4-1 to TRBJ2-2; D perhaps matches TRBD1 (6 bases). Between the trimmed V and J ends, which lost 1 base and 5 bases, there was a span of 14 bases. The CDR3 has 16 residues. Germline V gives CDR1 MGHRA, CDR2 YSYEKL. This CDR3 reads CASSQAQGRGTGELFF. The CDR3 nucleotides are TGCGCCAGCAGCCAAGCGCAGGGGCGCGGGACCGGGGAGCTGTTTTTT.

This clonotype came up many times. The junction shows a germline mismatch at one end, possibly a read error. V and J are TRBV7-2 and TRBJ2-5; TRBD2 matches 7 bases. Germline V gives CDR1 SGHTA, CDR2 FQGNSA. This CDR3 spans 13 amino acids. This chain's CDR3 is CASSLAVGETQYF. CDR3 DNA: TGTGCCAGCAGCCTAGCGGTGGGAGAGACCCAGTACTTC.

This clonotype was counted at least ten times. The gene calls are TRBV7-2 and TRBJ1-4, with a possible D match to TRBD1 (6 bases). The germline gives CDR1 SGHTA, CDR2 FQGNSA. The CDR3 extends over 16 amino acids. Trimming pared 5 bases from V and 0 bases from J, leaving 13 bases between. CDR3 DNA sequence: TGTGCCAGCAGCCGAAGGGGGGTGGCAACTAATGAAAAACTGTTTTTT. Translated: CASSRRGVATNEKLFF.

The chain combines TRBV12-3 or TRBV12-4 with TRBJ1-5, with 9 positions matching TRBD1. V shed 3 bases, J shed 2 bases, and the junction held 5 bases outside the gene matches. This CDR3 is built from 16 residues. The CDR3 sequence: CASSFIQGARNQPQHF. As DNA, the CDR3 is TGTGCCAGCAGTTTCATACAGGGGGCTCGCAATCAGCCCCAGCATTTT.

The rearrangement links TRBV7-9 to TRBJ1-4; TRBD1 matches at 7 bases. Looked up from germline, CDR1 is SEHNR and CDR2 is FQNEAQ (reference sequence). V shed 4 bases and J 3 bases; nucleotides not matched to a gene: 2. CDR3 size: 14 residues. The CDR3 spells CASSWDSSNEKLFF. The CDR3 coding sequence is TGTGCCAGCAGCTGGGACAGCTCTAATGAAAAACTGTTTTTT.